This entry features one T cell receptor beta chain sequence. Its antigen has not been determined. Each CD8+ T cell subset was flow-sorted in triplicate, with fewer than 350,000 cells per subset placed directly into RLT lysis buffer. To keep memory contaminants out, a stringent definition of naive CD8+ T cells was applied: CD45RO-CCR7+CD27+CD95-. Peripheral blood mononuclear cells were isolated from buffy coats by standard density gradient centrifugation. Naive CXCR3-negative and CXCR3-positive CD8+ T cells were flow-sorted on a FACSAria III. Total RNA was extracted from sorted cells using an RNeasy Mini Kit. The germline V gene gives CDR1 as SGDLS and CDR2 as YYNGEE. There are 14 amino acids in the CDR3, from cysteine to phenylalanine inclusive. The nucleotide record is missing. This entry comes from a study of CXCR3-negative and CXCR3-positive naive CD8 T cells (dated by TCRdb to the late 2010s). Regarding the study in general: In total, about 150 million TRB reads were obtained, corresponding to roughly 1.5 +/- 0.3 million reads per library. The TRBV-TRBJ cluster analysis covered naive subsets from a handful of donors and memory cells from 3 donors. Diversity and physicochemical repertoire analyses were performed on about a dozen donors pooled from two independent experiments. General study outcomes and caveats: Both naive subsets had comparably high repertoire diversity, while memory CD8+ T cells had much lower repertoire diversity. Compared with CXCR3-negative naive cells, CXCR3-positive naive cells had TRB CDR3s with higher hydrophobicity (lower Kidera factor 4), lower energy, and higher strength and volume indices. Because surface CD5, which has been linked to self-reactivity in mice, was comparable between naive subsets, TCR interaction strength was also inferred from TRB CDR3 physicochemical properties. CXCR3 expression partially decreased after cryopreservation, so most assays used freshly isolated PBMCs. Naive CXCR3-negative and CXCR3-positive cells from the same donor showed similar TRBV-TRBJ usage, whereas memory cells showed distinct patterns.

The listed sequencing device is NextSeq 550. The Human TCR Profiling Kit (MiLaboratory) was used to make UMI-labeled 5' RACE TRB cDNA libraries. cDNA synthesis used the entire amount of extracted RNA, and PCR amplification then used the entire amount of cDNA produced. Libraries were prepared in parallel with an identical number of PCR cycles. The study's own analysis went as follows. MIGEC and MiXCR extracted about 50,000 +/- 10,000 unique UMI-labeled TRB cDNA molecules per library, requiring at least two reads per UMI. On average, about 40,000 +/- 10,000 functional in-frame TRB CDR3 nucleotide clonotypes lacking stop codons were found per library. After each sample was downsampled to 5000 UMI-labeled TRB molecules, VDJtools was used to calculate diversity metrics such as normalized Shannon-Wiener and Chao1. For the central five CDR3 residues, VDJtools calculated physicochemical properties weighted by clonotype size, namely interaction energy, strength, volume and Kidera factor 4. Reads reprocessed by TCRdb are summarized as one entry per CDR3 protein sequence, and DNA is absent. V and J calls and clone size were set by TCRdb, not the authors. This sample's table has entries for about 60,000 distinct CDR3 sequences. The ten largest account for around 0.8% of the sample.

Here the chain combines TRBV9 and TRBJ1-2; TCRdb names TRBD1, which stays unverified in the absence of DNA. This receptor was identified in a human donor in good health. Some clones in this sample may be carry-over from other donors' samples. Sequencing was performed on naive CXCR3+ CD8+ T cells from blood. This specimen's cell subset or site label, per the study, means: CD45RO-CCR7+CD27+CD95- naive CD8+ T cells expressing CXCR3 (TNR3+). The CDR3 loop reads CASSMLTGKYDYTF.